This T cell receptor beta chain was captured in a study of T cell repertoires in cytomegalovirus infection. The study's findings and limits: Summed frequency of shared TCR beta families picked out CMV carriers who also had the relevant HLA.

This clonotype has a count of ten or more. No antigen is known for it. Germline V gives CDR1 SQVTM, CDR2 ANQGSEA. V was pared by 4 bases and J by 6 bases, with 18 bases between. The CDR3 is made up of 14 amino acids. TCRdb passed the reads through MiXCR, listing each CDR3 protein once. The sample lists around 740,000 distinct CDR3 sequences; 35% were seen once. This rearrangement joins TRBV29-1 to TRBJ1-1; possibly TRBD1 for D (5 bases). The sequencing sample was made of PBMCs. The clonotype was recovered from a human donor in good health (CMV status not recorded). Some clones in this sample may be carry-over from other donors' samples. The CDR3 protein is CSVAVSGLEAEAFF. CDR3 coding DNA: TGCAGCGTTGCGGTTTCAGGGTTGGAAGCTGAAGCTTTCTTT.